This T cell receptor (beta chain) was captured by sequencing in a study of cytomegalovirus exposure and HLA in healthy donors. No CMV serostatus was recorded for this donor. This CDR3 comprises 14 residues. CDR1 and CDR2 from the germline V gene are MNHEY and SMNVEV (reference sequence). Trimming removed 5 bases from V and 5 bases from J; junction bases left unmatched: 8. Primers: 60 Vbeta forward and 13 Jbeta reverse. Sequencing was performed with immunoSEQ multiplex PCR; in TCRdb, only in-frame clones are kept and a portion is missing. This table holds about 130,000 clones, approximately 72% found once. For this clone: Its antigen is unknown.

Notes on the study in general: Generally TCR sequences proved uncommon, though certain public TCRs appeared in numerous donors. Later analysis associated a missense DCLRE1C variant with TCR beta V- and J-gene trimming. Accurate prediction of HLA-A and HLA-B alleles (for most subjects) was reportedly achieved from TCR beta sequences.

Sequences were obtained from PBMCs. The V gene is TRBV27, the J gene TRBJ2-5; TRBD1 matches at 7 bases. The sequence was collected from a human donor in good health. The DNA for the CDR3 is TGTGCCAGCAGTCGACAGGGCCGGTGGGAGACCCAGTACTTC. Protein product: CASSRQGRWETQYF.